This TCR beta chain was identified in a study of radiotherapy plus CTLA-4 blockade in lung cancer. Study results and caveats: Early blood T cell clone dynamics, with interferon-beta, were reported to best predict response.

Concerning this clone: No antigen is known for it.

TCRdb's table, derived via immunoSEQ multiplex PCR, lists solely in-frame clones and lacks some. The sample consists of 40,000 or so clones, around 63% of them appearing once. Germline V CDR1 and CDR2: SGHDN, FVKESK. This CDR3 contains 14 residues. Trimming took 2 bases from V and 4 from J, leaving 8 bases between them. The sequence was collected from a human donor with non-small cell lung cancer who had a partial response to radiotherapy plus ipilimumab. The starting material was peripheral blood, obtained from a patient treated with radiotherapy plus ipilimumab. V and J are TRBV14 and TRBJ1-4; D is uncertain. CDR3 residues: CASSQKQLNEKLFF. In nucleotides, the CDR3 is TGTGCCAGCAGCCAAAAACAGCTTAATGAAAAACTGTTTTTT.